The clone carrying this T cell receptor (beta chain) was seen once. The donors formed part of the 120-subject validation cohort, distinct from the roughly 700-subject first cohort. TCRdb's copy holds only in-frame clones and misses some; the assay was immunoSEQ multiplex PCR. The sample has about 200,000 clones; about nine tenths are singletons. This entry is derived from a study of cytomegalovirus exposure and HLA in healthy donors. The CDR3 runs 14 residues. In germline, CDR1 is GTSNPN, CDR2 SVGIG (reference sequence). J lost 2 bases, V lost 5 bases, and 4 bases had no gene match. The rearrangement links TRBV30 to TRBJ2-3; 10 bases are a match to TRBD2. The sequence was obtained from a woman aged 18-29 years in good health and CMV-seropositive. The sequenced material came from PBMCs. The chain's CDR3 is CAWQGLAITDTQYF. DNA of the CDR3: TGTGCCTGGCAGGGACTAGCGATCACAGATACGCAGTATTTT.